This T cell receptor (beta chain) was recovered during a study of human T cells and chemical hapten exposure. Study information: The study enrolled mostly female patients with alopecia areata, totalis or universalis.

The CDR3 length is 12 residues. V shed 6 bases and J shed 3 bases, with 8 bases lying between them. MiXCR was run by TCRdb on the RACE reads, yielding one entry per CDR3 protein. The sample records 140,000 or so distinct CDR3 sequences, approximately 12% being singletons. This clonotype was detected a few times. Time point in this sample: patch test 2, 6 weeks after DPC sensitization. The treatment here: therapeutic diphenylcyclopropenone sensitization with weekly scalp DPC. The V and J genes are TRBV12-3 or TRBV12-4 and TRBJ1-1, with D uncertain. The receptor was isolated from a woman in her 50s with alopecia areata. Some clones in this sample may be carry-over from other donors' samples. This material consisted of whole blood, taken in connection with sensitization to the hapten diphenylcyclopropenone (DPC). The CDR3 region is CASSRTHTEAFF. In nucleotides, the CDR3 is TGTGCCAGCAGCCGAACCCACACTGAAGCTTTCTTT.